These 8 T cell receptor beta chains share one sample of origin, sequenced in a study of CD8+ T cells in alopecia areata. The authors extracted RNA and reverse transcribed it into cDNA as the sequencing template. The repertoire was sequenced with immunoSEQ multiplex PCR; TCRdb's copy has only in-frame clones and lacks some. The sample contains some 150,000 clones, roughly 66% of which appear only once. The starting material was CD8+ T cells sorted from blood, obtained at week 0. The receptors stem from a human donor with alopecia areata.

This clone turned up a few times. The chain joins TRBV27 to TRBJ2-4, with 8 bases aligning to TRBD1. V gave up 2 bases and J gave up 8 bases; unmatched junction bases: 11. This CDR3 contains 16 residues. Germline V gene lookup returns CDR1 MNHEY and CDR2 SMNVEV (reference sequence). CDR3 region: CASSLGDRRGGDIQYF. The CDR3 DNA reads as TGTGCCAGCAGTTTAGGGGACAGGAGAGGGGGTGACATTCAGTACTTC.

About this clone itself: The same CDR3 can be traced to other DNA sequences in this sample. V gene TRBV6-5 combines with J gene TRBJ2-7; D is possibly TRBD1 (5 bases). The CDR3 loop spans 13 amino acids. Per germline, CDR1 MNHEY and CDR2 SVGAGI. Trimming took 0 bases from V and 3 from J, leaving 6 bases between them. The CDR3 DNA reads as TGTGCCAGCAGTTACTCCCAGGGCTACGAGCAGTACTTC. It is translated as CASSYSQGYEQYF.

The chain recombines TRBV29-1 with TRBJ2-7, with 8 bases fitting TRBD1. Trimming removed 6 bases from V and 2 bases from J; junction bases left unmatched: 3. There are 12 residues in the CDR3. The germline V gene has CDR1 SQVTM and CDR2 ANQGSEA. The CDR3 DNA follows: TGCAGCGTCCAGGACAGGGCCTACGAGCAGTACTTC. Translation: CSVQDRAYEQYF.

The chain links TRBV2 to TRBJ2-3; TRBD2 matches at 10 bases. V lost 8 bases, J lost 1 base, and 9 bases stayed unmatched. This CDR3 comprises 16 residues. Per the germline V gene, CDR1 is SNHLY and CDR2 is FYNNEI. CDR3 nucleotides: TGTGCCAGCGGGTCAGGGACTAGCGAACGCACAGATACGCAGTATTTT. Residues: CASGSGTSERTDTQYF.

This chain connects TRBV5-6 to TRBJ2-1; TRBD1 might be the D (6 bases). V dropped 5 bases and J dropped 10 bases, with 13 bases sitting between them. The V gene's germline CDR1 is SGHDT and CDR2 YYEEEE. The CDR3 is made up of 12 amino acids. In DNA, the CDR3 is TGTGCCAGCAGGAGGGGGTACCTAGAGCAGTTCTTC. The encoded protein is CASRRGYLEQFF.

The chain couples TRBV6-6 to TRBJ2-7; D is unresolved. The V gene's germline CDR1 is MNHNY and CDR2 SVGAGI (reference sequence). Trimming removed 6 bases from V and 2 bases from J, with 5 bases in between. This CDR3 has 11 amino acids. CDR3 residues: CASRSTYEQYF. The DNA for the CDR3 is TGTGCCAGCAGGTCGACCTACGAGCAGTACTTC.

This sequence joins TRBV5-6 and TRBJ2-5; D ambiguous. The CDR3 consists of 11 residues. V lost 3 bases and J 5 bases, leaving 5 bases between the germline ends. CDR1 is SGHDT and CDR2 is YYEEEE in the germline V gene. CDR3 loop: CASSSWETQYF. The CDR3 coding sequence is TGTGCCAGCAGCTCATGGGAGACCCAGTACTTC.

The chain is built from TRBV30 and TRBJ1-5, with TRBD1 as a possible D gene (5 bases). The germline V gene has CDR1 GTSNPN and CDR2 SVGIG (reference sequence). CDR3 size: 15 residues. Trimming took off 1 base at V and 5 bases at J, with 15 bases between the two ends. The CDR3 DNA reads TGTGCCTGGAGTGGCCGGGGCCTAGGGGATCAGCCCCAGCATTTT. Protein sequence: CAWSGRGLGDQPQHF. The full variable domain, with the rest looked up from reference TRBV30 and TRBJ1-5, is SQTIHQWPATLVQPVGSPLSLECTVEGTSNPNLYWYRQAAGRGLQLLFYSVGIGQISSEVPQNLSASRPQDRQFILSSKKLLLSDSGFYLCAWSGRGLGDQPQHFGDGTRLSIL.